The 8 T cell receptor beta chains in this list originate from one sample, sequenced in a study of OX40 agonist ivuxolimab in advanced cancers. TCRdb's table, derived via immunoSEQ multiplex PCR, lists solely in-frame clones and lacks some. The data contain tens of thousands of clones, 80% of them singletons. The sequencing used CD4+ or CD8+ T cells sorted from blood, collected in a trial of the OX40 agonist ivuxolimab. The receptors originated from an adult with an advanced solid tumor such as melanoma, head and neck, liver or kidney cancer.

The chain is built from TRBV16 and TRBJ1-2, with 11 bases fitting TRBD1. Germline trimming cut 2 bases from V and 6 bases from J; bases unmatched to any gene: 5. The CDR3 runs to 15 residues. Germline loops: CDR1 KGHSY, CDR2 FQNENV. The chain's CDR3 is CASSQPGQGDDGYTF. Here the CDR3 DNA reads TGTGCCAGCAGCCAACCGGGACAGGGGGACGATGGCTACACCTTC.

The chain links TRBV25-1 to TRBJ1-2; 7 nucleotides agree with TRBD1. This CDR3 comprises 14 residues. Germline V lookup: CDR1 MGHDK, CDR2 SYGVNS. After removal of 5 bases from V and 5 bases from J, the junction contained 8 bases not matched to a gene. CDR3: CASSPRGGGYGYTF. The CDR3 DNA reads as TGTGCCAGCAGTCCCCGAGGGGGCGGGTATGGCTACACCTTC.

The CDR3 loop is CASSELAGSGDTQYF. CDR3 nucleotides: TGTGCCAGCAGTGAGTTAGCGGGCAGTGGAGATACGCAGTATTTT. This chain connects TRBV25-1 to TRBJ2-3, with 7 positions matching TRBD2. With 3 bases clipped from V and 5 bases from J, the junction kept 8 bases outside the gene matches. CDR3 length: 15 amino acids. Germline CDR1 MGHDK, CDR2 SYGVNS.

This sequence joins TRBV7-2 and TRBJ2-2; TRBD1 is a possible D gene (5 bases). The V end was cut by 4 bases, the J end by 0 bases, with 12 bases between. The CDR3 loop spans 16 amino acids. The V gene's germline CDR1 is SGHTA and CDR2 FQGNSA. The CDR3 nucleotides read TGTGCCAGCAGCTCCTGGGCAGGGTCGAACACCGGGGAGCTGTTTTTT. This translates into CASSSWAGSNTGELFF.

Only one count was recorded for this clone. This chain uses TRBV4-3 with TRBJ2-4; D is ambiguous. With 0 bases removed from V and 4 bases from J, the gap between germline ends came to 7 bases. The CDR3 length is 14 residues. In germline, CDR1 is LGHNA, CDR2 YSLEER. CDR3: CASSQDGRKNIQYF. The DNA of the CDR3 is TGCGCCAGCAGCCAAGATGGACGGAAAAACATTCAGTACTTC.

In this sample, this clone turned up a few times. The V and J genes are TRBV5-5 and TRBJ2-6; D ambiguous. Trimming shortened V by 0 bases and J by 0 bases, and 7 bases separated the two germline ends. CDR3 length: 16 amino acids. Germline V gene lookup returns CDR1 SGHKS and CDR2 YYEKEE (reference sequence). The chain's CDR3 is CASSLGHRSGANVLTF. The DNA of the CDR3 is TGTGCCAGCAGCTTGGGCCATCGCTCTGGGGCCAACGTCCTGACTTTC.

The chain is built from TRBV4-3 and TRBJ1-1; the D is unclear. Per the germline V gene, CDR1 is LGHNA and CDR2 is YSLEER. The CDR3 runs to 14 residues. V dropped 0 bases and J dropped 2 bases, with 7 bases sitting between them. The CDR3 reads CASSQDWSNTEAFF. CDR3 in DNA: TGCGCCAGCAGCCAAGATTGGTCCAACACTGAAGCTTTCTTT.

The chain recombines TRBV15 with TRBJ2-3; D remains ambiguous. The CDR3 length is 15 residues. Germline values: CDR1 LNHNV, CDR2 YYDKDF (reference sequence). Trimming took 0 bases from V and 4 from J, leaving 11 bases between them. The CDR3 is CATSREGVRSDTQYF. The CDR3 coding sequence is TGTGCCACCAGCAGAGAGGGCGTGAGGTCAGATACGCAGTATTTT.